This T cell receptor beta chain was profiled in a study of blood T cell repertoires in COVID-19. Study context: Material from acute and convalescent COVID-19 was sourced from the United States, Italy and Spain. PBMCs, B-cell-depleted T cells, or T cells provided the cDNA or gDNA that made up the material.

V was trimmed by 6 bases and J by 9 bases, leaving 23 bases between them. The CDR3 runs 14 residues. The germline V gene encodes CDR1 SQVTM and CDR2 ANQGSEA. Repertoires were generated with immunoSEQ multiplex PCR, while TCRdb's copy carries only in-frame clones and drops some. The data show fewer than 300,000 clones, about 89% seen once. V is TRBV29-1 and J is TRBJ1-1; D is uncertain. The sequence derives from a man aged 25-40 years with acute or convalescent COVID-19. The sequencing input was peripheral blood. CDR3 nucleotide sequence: TGCAGCGTCACAACTGGCAGGTTCCCATCCCAAGCTTTCTTT. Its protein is CSVTTGRFPSQAFF. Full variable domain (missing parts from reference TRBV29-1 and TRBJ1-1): SAVISQKPSRDICQRGTSLTIQCQVDSQVTMMFWYRQQPGQSLTLIATANQGSEATYESGFVIDKFPISRPNLTFSTLTVSNMSPEDSSIYLCSVTTGRFPSQAFFGQGTRLTVV.